The 5 T cell receptor beta chains listed next were all sequenced from one sample in a study of cytomegalovirus exposure and HLA in healthy donors. The repertoire was sequenced with immunoSEQ multiplex PCR; TCRdb's copy has only in-frame clones and lacks some. Among about 360,000 clones, just over 85% were seen once, and the ten largest hold 0.83%. Input material: PBMCs. The receptors stem from a woman aged 18-35 years in good health and CMV-seronegative.

The chain carries TRBV2 and TRBJ1-1; D gene unclear. The germline CDR1 and CDR2 sequences are SNHLY and FYNNEI. The CDR3 is made up of 13 amino acids. Trimming cost V 7 bases and J 7 bases, with 16 bases left between them. The CDR3 DNA follows: TGTGCCAGCAAGACGGGGATTGGCAGTGAAGCTTTCTTT. It specifies CASKTGIGSEAFF. Based on the CDR3 plus reference TRBV2 and TRBJ1-1, the full variable domain is EPEVTQTPSHQVTQMGQEVILRCVPISNHLYFYWYRQILGQKVEFLVSFYNNEISEKSEIFDDQFSVERPDGSNFTLKIRSTKLEDSAMYFCASKTGIGSEAFFGQGTRLTVV.

This chain uses TRBV5-1 with TRBJ2-7, with 8 positions matching TRBD1. J was trimmed by 3 bases and V by 3 bases; bases with no gene match: 8. CDR1 is SGHRS, CDR2 YFSETQ, per germline. CDR3 size: 15 residues. CDR3 nucleotides: TGCGCCAGCAGCTCGGGGACAGGCTTATTCTACGAGCAGTACTTC. This translates into CASSSGTGLFYEQYF.

The CDR3 protein is CASSPLRRQYF. DNA for the CDR3: TGTGCCAGCAGCCCTCTTCGCAGACAGTACTTC. V is TRBV28 and J is TRBJ2-5; D call uncertain. CDR3 length: 11 residues. Germline loops: CDR1 MDHEN, CDR2 SYDVKM. V lost 6 bases and J 11 bases, leaving 13 bases between the germline ends. Based on the CDR3 plus reference TRBV28 and TRBJ2-5, the full variable domain is DVKVTQSSRYLVKRTGEKVFLECVQDMDHENMFWYRQDPGLGLRLIYFSYDVKMKEKGDIPEGYSVSREKKERFSLILESASTNQTSMYLCASSPLRRQYFGPGTRLLVL.

This CDR3 reads CASSYIGDFYGYTF. As DNA, the CDR3 is TGTGCCAGCAGTTACATCGGGGATTTCTATGGCTACACCTTC. The genes are TRBV6-5 and TRBJ1-2; the D is unclear. From germline, CDR1 is MNHEY and CDR2 SVGAGI. There are 14 residues in the CDR3. Trimming pared 2 bases from V and 4 bases from J, leaving 11 bases between.

The chain recombines TRBV9 with TRBJ2-7; TRBD2 matches 8 bases. V dropped 1 base and J dropped 4; count of bases not matched to a gene: 4. This CDR3 contains 14 residues. Germline V gene lookup returns CDR1 SGDLS and CDR2 YYNGEE. The CDR3 sequence: CASSVTGGRYEQYF. In DNA form, the CDR3 reads TGTGCCAGCAGCGTAACGGGAGGGAGGTACGAGCAGTACTTC.